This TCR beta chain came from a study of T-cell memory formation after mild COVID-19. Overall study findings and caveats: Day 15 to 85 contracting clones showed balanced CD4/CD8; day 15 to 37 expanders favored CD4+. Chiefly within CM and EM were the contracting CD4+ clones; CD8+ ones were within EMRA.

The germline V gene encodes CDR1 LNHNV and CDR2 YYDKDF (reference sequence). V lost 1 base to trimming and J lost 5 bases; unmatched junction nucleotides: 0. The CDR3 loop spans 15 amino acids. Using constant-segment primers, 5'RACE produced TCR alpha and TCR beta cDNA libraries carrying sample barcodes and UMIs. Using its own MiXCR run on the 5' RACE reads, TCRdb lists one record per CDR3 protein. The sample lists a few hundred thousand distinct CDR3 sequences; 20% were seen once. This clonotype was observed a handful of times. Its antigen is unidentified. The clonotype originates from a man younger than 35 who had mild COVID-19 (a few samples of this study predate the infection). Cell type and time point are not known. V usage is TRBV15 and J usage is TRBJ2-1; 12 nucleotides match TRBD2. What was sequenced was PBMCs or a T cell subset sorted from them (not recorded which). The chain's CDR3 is CATSRGLAGDNEQFF. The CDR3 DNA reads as TGTGCCACCAGCAGAGGACTAGCGGGGGACAATGAGCAGTTCTTC.